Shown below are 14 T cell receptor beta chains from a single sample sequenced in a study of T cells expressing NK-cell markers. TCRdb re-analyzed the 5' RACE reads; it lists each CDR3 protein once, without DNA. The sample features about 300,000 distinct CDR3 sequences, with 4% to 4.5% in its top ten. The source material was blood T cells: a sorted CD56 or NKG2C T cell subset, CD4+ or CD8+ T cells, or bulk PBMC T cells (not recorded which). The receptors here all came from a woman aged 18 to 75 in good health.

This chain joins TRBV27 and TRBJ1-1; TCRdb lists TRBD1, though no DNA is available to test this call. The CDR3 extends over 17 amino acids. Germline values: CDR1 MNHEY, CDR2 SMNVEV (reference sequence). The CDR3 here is CASIPPWDRHPNTEAFF.

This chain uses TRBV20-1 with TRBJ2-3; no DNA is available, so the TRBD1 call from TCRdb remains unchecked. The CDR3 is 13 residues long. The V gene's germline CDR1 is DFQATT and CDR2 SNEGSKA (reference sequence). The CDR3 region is CSAPGLAPDTQYF.

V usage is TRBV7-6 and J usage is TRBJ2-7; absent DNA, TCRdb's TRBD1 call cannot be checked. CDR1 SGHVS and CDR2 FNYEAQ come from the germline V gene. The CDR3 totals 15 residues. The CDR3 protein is CASSRAQGGTYEQYF. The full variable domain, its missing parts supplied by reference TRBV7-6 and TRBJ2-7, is GAGVSQSPRYKVTKRGQDVALRCDPISGHVSLYWYRQALGQGPEFLTYFNYEAQQDKSGLPNDRFSAERPEGSISTLTIQRTEQRDSAMYRCASSRAQGGTYEQYFGPGTRLTVT.

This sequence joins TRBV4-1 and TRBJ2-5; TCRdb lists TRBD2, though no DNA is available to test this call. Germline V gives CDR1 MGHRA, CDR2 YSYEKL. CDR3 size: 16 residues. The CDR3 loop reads CASSQALAGGKETQYF.

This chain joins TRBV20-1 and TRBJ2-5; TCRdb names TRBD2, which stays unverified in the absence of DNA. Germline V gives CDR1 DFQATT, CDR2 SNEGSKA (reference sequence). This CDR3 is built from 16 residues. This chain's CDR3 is CSASGIKGLAAETQYF.

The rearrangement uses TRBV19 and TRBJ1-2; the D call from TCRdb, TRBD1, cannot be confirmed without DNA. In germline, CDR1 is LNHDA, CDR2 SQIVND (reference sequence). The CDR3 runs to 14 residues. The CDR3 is CASSIQGTWYGYTF.

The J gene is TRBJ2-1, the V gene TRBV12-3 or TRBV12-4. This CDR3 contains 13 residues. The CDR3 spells CASSLAEDNEQFF.

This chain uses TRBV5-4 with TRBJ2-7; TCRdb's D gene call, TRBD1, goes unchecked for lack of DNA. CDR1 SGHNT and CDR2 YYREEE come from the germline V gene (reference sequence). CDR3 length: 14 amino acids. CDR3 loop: CASSFPGKAYEQYF.

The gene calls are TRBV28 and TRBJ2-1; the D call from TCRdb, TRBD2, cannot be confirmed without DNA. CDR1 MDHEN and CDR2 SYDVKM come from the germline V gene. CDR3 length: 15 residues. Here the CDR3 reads CASSKSGRGIYEQFF.

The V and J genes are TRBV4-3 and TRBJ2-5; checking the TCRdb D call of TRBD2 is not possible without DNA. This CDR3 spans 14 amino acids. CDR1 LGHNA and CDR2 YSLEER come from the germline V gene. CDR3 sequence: CASSQIGGEKTQYF.

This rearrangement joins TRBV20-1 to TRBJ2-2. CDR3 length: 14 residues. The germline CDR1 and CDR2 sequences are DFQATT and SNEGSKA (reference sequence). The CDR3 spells CSARVATNTGELFF.

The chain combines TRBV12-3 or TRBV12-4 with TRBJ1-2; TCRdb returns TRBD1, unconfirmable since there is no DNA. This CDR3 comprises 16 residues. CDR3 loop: CASSLGQGRGNYGYTF.

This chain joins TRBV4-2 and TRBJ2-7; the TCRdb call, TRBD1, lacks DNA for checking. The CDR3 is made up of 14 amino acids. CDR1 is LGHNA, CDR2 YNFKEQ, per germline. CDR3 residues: CASSQGDSSYEQYF.

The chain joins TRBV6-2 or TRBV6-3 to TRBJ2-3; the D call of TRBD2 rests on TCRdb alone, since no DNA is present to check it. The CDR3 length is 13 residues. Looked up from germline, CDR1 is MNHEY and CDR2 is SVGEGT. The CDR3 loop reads CASSGRVADTQYF.